This T cell receptor (beta chain) stems from a study of cytomegalovirus exposure and HLA in healthy donors. A word on this clone: What it binds is unknown.

PCR employed 60 Vbeta and 13 Jbeta primers. Sequencing used immunoSEQ multiplex PCR; TCRdb keeps in-frame clones, though not all of them. The profile covers about 140,000 clones, with 80% to 85% appearing a single time and roughly 1.2% taken by the ten largest. The study, taken as a whole, reports: The likely explanation for a cluster of highly shared sequence variants was sequencing artifact. A later analysis linked some 18,000 TCR beta sequences to HLA alleles at 0.05 false discovery rate. The study flagged about 150 TCR beta chains as cytomegalovirus-associated. In a later analysis, HLA-associated TCR beta chains were more clonally expanded than equally common others.

This TCR was sampled from a male donor in good health and CMV-seropositive. Sequenced material: PBMCs.

The CDR3 DNA reads TGTGCCAGCAGCCTAAGAAGAAACACCATATATTTT. This sequence encodes CASSLRRNTIYF. This chain uses TRBV5-6 with TRBJ1-3; D ambiguous. The CDR3 is 12 amino acids. Per the germline V gene, CDR1 is SGHDT and CDR2 is YYEEEE. Trimming shortened V by 4 bases and J by 5 bases, and 7 bases separated the two germline ends. Full variable domain (rest looked up from reference TRBV5-6 and TRBJ1-3): DAGVTQSPTHLIKTRGQQVTLRCSPKSGHDTVSWYQQALGQGPQFIFQYYEEEERQRGNFPDRFSGHQFPNYSSELNVNALLLGDSALYLCASSLRRNTIYFGEGSWLTVV.